This T cell receptor beta chain was sequenced for a study of blood T cell repertoires in COVID-19. Study-wide background: Sample material is recorded as cDNA or gDNA derived from T cells, B-cell-depleted T cells, or PBMCs.

Source study methods: Amplification from reference gene primers served as the basis for estimated nucleated cell counts. Clones were read by immunoSEQ multiplex PCR, and TCRdb kept only the in-frame ones, dropping some. Clonal size and the V and J genes are those of that table, whereas D and trimming came from the DNA. The sample contains roughly 95,000 clones, 70% to 85% of which appear only once. The CDR3 runs 14 residues. With 1 base clipped from V and 9 bases from J, the junction kept 8 bases outside the gene matches. Germline V gene data show CDR1 as SGHVS and CDR2 as FQNEAQ. This receptor was taken from a human donor in a cohort sampled during active COVID-19. The sequencing input was peripheral blood. J is TRBJ1-2 and V is TRBV7-8, with 7 bases identical to TRBD1. The CDR3 DNA reads TGTGCCAGCAGCTTAGACCCGACAGGGACTCGCTACACCTTC. It yields the protein CASSLDPTGTRYTF.